These T cell receptor beta chains were read from a single sample in a study of response to subunit inactivated influenza vaccine. Using its own MiXCR run on the RT-PCR reads, TCRdb lists one record per CDR3 protein. This table has more than 550,000 distinct CDR3 sequences, roughly 10% appearing once. Source: PBMCs from blood, taken on the day of vaccination. Source of these receptors: a man in his fifties or sixties who received an inactivated influenza vaccine. CDR3s include the opening cysteine and the closing phenylalanine or tryptophan.

21,TRBV28,TRBJ2-1,CASSPQAKIPGLAGGYNEQFF
17,TRBV3-1,TRBJ2-1,CASSQETSASSYNEQFF
14,TRBV7-8,TRBJ2-1,CASSQATKYNEQFF
15,TRBV12-3/TRBV12-4,TRBJ2-1,CASSLAGGAGNEQFF
12,TRBV10-3,TRBJ2-1,CAISPVGVEQFF
17,TRBV24-1,TRBJ2-2,CATSDTTGQGGTGELFF
13,TRBV28,TRBJ2-7,CAHAGANSYEQYF
16,TRBV7-3,TRBJ2-3,CASSGSNPPCTDTQYF
14,TRBV27,TRBJ2-7,CASSLLSRGNEQYF
16,TRBV5-1,TRBJ2-7,CASSPRGGMSSYEQYF
16,TRBV28,TRBJ1-5,CASSLSATVVNQPQHF